The clone carrying this T cell receptor (beta chain) was detected only once. The same CDR3 can be traced to other DNA sequences in this sample. This sample was taken from a study of blood T cell repertoires in COVID-19. After removal of 0 bases from V and 0 bases from J, the junction contained 1 base not matched to a gene. Germline V gives CDR1 SGHRS, CDR2 YFSETQ. This CDR3 spans 16 amino acids. Under the authors' procedure: Cell counts per sample came from amplifying reference gene primers. This table comes from immunoSEQ multiplex PCR, and its TCRdb copy is limited to in-frame clones, with some not included. Clone size and V and J calls were adopted from that table, with D and trimming inferred from the DNA. This sample has about 320,000 clones, with 90% found just once. It was within 2 weeks before study entry that exposed participants met a COVID-19 case.

Sequenced sample: PBMCs or T cells enriched from blood (not recorded which). The sequence came from a woman in her 30s who had been exposed to COVID-19. This chain joins TRBV5-1 and TRBJ2-3; TRBD2 matches at 10 bases. The CDR3 protein is CASSLGLAGSTDTQYF. CDR3 DNA sequence: TGCGCCAGCAGCTTGGGACTAGCGGGTAGCACAGATACGCAGTATTTT.